Listed below are T cell receptor beta chains from one sample, sequenced in a study of T cells in Graves' hyperthyroidism and ophthalmopathy. TCRdb recomputed calls from the multiplex PCR reads with MiXCR, one row per CDR3 protein. The sample has hundreds of thousands of distinct CDR3 sequences; approximately 14% are singletons. The sequenced sample consisted of blood. All receptors come from a woman between 18 and 29 years old with Graves' hyperthyroidism. Each CDR3 is given with its conserved first and last residue. D genes are given only for firm matches. Clone sizes are given selectively: once, few, many, or a class where the clone is expanded.

>TRBV28|few|TRBJ1-5|NA
TGTGCCAGCAGTTCTCCAGCGTCCCCCAATCAGCCCCAGCATTTT
CASSSPASPNQPQHF
>TRBV28|few|TRBJ1-1|NA
TGTGCCAGCAGTCCCTTTTCCTCCATGAACACTGAAGCTTTCTTT
CASSPFSSMNTEAFF
>TRBV20-1|many|TRBJ2-2|NA
TGCAGTGCTAGAGGACAGGTTAACACCGGGGAGCTGTTTTTT
CSARGQVNTGELFF
>TRBV5-5|NA|TRBJ1-4|NA
TGTGCCAGCAGCTTTACGCCCGAGGAGGAAAAACTGTTTTTT
CASSFTPEEEKLFF
>TRBV2|many|TRBJ2-7|TRBD1
TGTGCCAGCAGTGAAGAGACAGGGAATAATTTCGAGCAGTACTTC
CASSEETGNNFEQYF
>TRBV5-8|NA|TRBJ1-4|TRBD1
TGTGCCAGCAGCTCCGGACAGGTCCCCTCTGCAGCTAATGAAAAACTGTTTTTT
CASSSGQVPSAANEKLFF
>TRBV7-9|many|TRBJ2-1|NA
TGTGCCAGCAGCTTAACTATGGAGAATGAGCAGTTCTTC
CASSLTMENEQFF
>TRBV4-1|few|TRBJ2-2|NA
TGCGCCAGCAGCCAAGGAGCGAGGGGAGCCGGGGAGCTGTTTTTT
CASSQGARGAGELFF
>TRBV7-2|many|TRBJ2-1|TRBD2
TGTGCCAGCAGCTTAGCGAATCGGGGGGGTGAGCAGTTCTTC
CASSLANRGGEQFF
>TRBV10-3|NA|TRBJ2-5|NA
TGTGCCATCAGTATAGGGGTTAAAGAGACCCAGTACTTC
CAISIGVKETQYF
>TRBV19|NA|TRBJ1-2|NA
TGTGCCAGTAATAGGGAGGGGGGCGGACCCTATGGCTACACCTTC
CASNREGGGPYGYTF